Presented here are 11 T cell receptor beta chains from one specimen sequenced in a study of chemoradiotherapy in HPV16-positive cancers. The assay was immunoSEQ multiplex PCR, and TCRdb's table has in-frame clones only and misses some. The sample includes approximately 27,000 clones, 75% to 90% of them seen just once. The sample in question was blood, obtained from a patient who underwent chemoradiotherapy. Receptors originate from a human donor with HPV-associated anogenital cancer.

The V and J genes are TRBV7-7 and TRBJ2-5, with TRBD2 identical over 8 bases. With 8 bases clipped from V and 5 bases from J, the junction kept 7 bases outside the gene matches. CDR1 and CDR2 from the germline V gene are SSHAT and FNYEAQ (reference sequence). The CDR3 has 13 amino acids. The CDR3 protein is CASSPGGGETQYF. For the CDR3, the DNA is TGTGCCAGCTCCCCCGGGGGGGGCGAGACCCAGTACTTC.

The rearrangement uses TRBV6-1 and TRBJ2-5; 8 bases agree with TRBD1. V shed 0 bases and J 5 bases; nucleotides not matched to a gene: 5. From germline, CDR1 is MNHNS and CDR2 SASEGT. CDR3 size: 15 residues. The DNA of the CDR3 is TGTGCCAGCAGTGAAGCGCCGGACAGGGTGGAGACCCAGTACTTC. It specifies CASSEAPDRVETQYF.

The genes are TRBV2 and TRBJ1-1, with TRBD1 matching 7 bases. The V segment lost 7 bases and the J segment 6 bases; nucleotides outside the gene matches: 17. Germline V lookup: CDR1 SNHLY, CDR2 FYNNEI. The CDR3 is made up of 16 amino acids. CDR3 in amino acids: CASTPGTGDWGAEAFF. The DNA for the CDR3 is TGTGCCAGCACTCCGGGAACAGGGGATTGGGGCGCTGAAGCTTTCTTT.

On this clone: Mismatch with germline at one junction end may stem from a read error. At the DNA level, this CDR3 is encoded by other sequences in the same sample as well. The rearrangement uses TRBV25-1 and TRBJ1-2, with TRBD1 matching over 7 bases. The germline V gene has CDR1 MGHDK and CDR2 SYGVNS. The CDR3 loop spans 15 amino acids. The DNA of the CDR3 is TGTGCCAGCAGTGAAAATTTGGCAGGGGGAAATGGTTACACCTTC. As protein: CASSENLAGGNGYTF.

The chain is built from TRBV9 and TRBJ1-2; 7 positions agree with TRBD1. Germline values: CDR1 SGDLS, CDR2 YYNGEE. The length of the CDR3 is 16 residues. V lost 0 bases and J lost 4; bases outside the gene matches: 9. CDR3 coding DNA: TGTGCCAGCAGCGTAGACTACTCGGGACAGTCCTATGGCTACACCTTC. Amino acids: CASSVDYSGQSYGYTF.

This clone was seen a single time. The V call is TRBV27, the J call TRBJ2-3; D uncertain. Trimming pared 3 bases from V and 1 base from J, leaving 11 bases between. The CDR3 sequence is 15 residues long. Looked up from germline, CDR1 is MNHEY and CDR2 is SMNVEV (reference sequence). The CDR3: CASSFSVPGTDTQYF. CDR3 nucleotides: TGTGCCAGCAGTTTTTCCGTGCCTGGCACAGATACGCAGTATTTT.

CDR3 protein: CASILWETSGGAGETQYF. Written as DNA, the CDR3 is TGTGCCAGCATCCTATGGGAGACTAGCGGGGGGGCAGGAGAGACCCAGTACTTC. This sequence joins TRBV2 and TRBJ2-5; 14 nucleotides align to TRBD2. V dropped 7 bases and J dropped 4; count of bases not matched to a gene: 14. The germline gives CDR1 SNHLY, CDR2 FYNNEI. The CDR3 length is 18 residues.

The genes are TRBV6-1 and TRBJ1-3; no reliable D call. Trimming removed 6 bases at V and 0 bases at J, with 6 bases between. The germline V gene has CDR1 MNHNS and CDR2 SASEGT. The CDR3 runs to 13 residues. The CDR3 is CASRAVSGNTIYF. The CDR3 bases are TGTGCCAGCAGGGCAGTCTCTGGAAACACCATATATTTT.

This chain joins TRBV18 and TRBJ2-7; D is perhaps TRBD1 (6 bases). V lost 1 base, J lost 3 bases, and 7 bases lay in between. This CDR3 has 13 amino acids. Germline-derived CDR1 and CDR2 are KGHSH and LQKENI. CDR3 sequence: CASSPQQGYEQYF. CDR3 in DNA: TGTGCCAGCTCACCACAACAGGGCTACGAGCAGTACTTC.

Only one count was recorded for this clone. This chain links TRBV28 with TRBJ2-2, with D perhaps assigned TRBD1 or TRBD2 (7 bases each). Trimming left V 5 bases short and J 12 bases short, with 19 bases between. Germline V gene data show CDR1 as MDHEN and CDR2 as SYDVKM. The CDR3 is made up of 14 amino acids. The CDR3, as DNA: TGTGCCAGCAGTAGACCCTTAGGGAGGGGGCAGCTGTTTTTT. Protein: CASSRPLGRGQLFF.

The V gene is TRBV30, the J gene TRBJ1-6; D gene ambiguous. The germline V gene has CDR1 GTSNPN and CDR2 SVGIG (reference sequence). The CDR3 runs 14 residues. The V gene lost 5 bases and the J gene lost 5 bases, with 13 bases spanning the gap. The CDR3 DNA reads TGTGCCTGGGGCTCGGCCCCGGATAATTCACCCCTCCACTTT. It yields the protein CAWGSAPDNSPLHF.